Described below is a single T cell receptor beta chain sequence and its context. Generated by immunoSEQ multiplex PCR, the TCRdb table keeps only in-frame clones and is missing some. The sample lists around 48,000 clones, about 93% occurring once. This entry comes from a study of control samples from healthy donors and cancer patients. This CDR3 has 15 amino acids. V lost 2 bases, J lost 7 bases, and 6 bases stayed unmatched. In germline, CDR1 is MDHEN, CDR2 SYDVKM. V and J are TRBV28 and TRBJ2-1, with 9 bases fitting TRBD1. This TCR derives from a woman in her forties or fifties with head and neck cancer. The sample taken for sequencing was PBMCs. The CDR3 sequence is CASSLMGQGWNEQFF. CDR3 coding DNA: TGTGCCAGCAGTTTAATGGGACAGGGCTGGAATGAGCAGTTCTTC.